Here is one T cell receptor (beta chain) with its context. Its antigen remains undetermined. No much larger clone exists at a distance of one base, and base qualities are not known. These reads were obtained on an Illumina HiSeq 2500. TCR beta libraries were prepared by quantitative 5'-RACE with molecular barcodes. On the authors' methods: Disease-linked TCR variants were identified with a new computational method built on a probabilistic model of VDJ rearrangement. TCRdb itself trimmed the public reads at Q25 with fastp, ran MiXCR and retained productive beta chains. Rows with one shared CDR3 protein collapse into an entry with the most common genes and DNA. For this entry, the V and J calls and clone size follow TCRdb and not the study's own pipeline. The sample table holds some 400,000 distinct CDR3 sequences, of which under 25% were seen once. Around 16% of the sample goes to the ten largest clones.

CDR1 KGHSH and CDR2 LQKENI are derived from the germline V gene. V and J are truncated by 1 base and 4 bases respectively, leaving an intervening sequence of 7 bases. The CDR3 starts with the cysteine, ends with the phenylalanine, and has 13 residues. Only the CDR3 part of the read is kept: 39 bases, read in frame from the first base. The sample is drawn from a study of CD8 T cells in ankylosing spondylitis (dated by TCRdb to about 2017). Regarding the complete study: The study set out to find disease-linked TCR variants by profiling T cell receptor beta repertoires in ankylosing spondylitis patients and healthy donors. Peripheral blood samples were taken, and synovial fluid was additionally collected from ankylosing spondylitis patients. The full study cohort comprised 20 to 25 ankylosing spondylitis patients and 110 or so healthy donors.

Overall study results and their limits: Some motif variants were previously reported in synovial fluid and blood of reactive arthritis patients, suggesting common disease-initiation mechanisms. The disease-linked clones had a CD8+ phenotype and were found at relatively low frequencies in peripheral blood. The disease-linked clones were reported to be significantly enriched in matched synovial fluid samples from ankylosing spondylitis patients. A TCR beta motif made up of several highly homologous amino acid variants appeared to be characteristic of blood from ankylosing spondylitis patients.

This TCR was sampled from a male donor with ankylosing spondylitis. Input material: blood, either unsorted or a sorted T cell fraction (not recorded which). Recombination connected TRBV18 to TRBJ2-5; the D gene is perhaps TRBD2, from 5 matching bases. The CDR3 in this case is CASSPRSGETQYF. The DNA is TGTGCCAGCTCACCACGAAGCGGAGAGACCCAGTACTTC.